The clone carrying this T cell receptor beta chain was counted between two and nine times. No antigen is known for it. This sample was taken from a study of T-cell memory formation after mild COVID-19. Study in general: TCR clusters were largely donor specific.

Study-wide findings and caveats: Whether day 37 second-wave clones are SARS-CoV-2-specific was not confirmed.

TCRdb redid the calling of the 5' RACE reads with MiXCR, one entry per CDR3 protein. The data show approximately 300,000 distinct CDR3 sequences, roughly 15% seen once. This clonotype originated in a man aged 18 to 35 who had mild COVID-19 (a few samples of this study predate the infection). Cell type and time point are not known. What was sequenced was PBMCs or a T cell subset sorted from them (not recorded which).

CDR3 sequence: CSASSAGTGGYEAFF. The CDR3 DNA reads TGCAGTGCTAGTTCGGCCGGGACAGGGGGCTATGAAGCTTTCTTT. The rearrangement joins TRBV20-1 to TRBJ1-1; 12 nucleotides align to TRBD1. Unmatched junction bases numbered 9, after V lost 3 bases and J lost 7 bases. Germline CDR1 is DFQATT and CDR2 is SNEGSKA (reference sequence). The CDR3 runs to 15 residues.